Shown below are 13 T cell receptor beta chains from a single sample sequenced in a study of blood T cell repertoires in COVID-19. Using immunoSEQ multiplex PCR, the repertoire was profiled, and TCRdb retains in-frame clones only, with some absent. The data hold hundreds of thousands of clones, with over 80% observed a single time. Input material: peripheral blood. These TCRs come from a man aged 40-49 years with acute or convalescent COVID-19.

The chain links TRBV6-6 to TRBJ1-5, with D unresolved. Trimming cost V 2 bases and J 5 bases, with 10 bases left between them. The length of the CDR3 is 14 residues. Germline-derived CDR1 and CDR2 are MNHNY and SVGAGI (reference sequence). CDR3 DNA: TGTGCCAGCAGTTACGGCCAAAATGATCAGCCCCAGCATTTT. It codes for CASSYGQNDQPQHF.

DNA for the CDR3: TGTGCCACCCCTATGGGACTAGCGGGAGAGGGCCCCTACAATGAGCAGTTCTTC. This gives the protein CATPMGLAGEGPYNEQFF. This chain links TRBV6-4 with TRBJ2-1; 14 bases line up with TRBD2. The CDR3 is 18 amino acids. The germline gives CDR1 MRHNA, CDR2 SNTAGT. V lost 10 bases to trimming and J lost 2 bases; unmatched junction nucleotides: 13.

This clone was seen only once. The V gene is TRBV2, the J gene TRBJ1-2; possibly TRBD1 for D (5 bases). This CDR3 contains 12 residues. The V gene's germline CDR1 is SNHLY and CDR2 FYNNEI. Trimming took off 6 bases at V and 8 bases at J, with 13 bases between the two ends. The CDR3 is CASSTQGYGYTF. CDR3 DNA sequence: TGTGCCAGCAGCACGCAGGGATACGGCTACACCTTC.

Written as DNA, the CDR3 is TGTGCCAGCAGCTTTACAGGGGGAGAGACCCAGTACTTC. Its translation is CASSFTGGETQYF. This chain joins TRBV7-3 and TRBJ2-5, with 8 bases fitting TRBD1. CDR1 is SGHTA, CDR2 FQGTGA, per germline. The V gene end was trimmed by 3 bases and the J gene end by 4 bases; junction bases not matched to a gene: 1. The CDR3 totals 13 residues. Supplemented by reference TRBV7-3 and TRBJ2-5, the full variable domain reads GAGVSQTPSNKVTEKGKYVELRCDPISGHTALYWYRQSLGQGPEFLIYFQGTGAADDSGLPNDRFFAVRPEGSVSTLKIQRTERGDSAVYLCASSFTGGETQYFGPGTRLLVL.

The rearrangement uses TRBV2 and TRBJ1-1; D is unresolved. From germline, CDR1 is SNHLY and CDR2 FYNNEI. The V and J ends lost 5 bases and 1 base respectively, with 11 bases between them. The CDR3 length is 14 residues. CDR3 sequence (DNA): TGTGCCAGCAGTCCCCTCCCAGAGAACACTGAAGCTTTCTTT. This translates into CASSPLPENTEAFF. Full variable domain (rest looked up from reference TRBV2 and TRBJ1-1): EPEVTQTPSHQVTQMGQEVILRCVPISNHLYFYWYRQILGQKVEFLVSFYNNEISEKSEIFDDQFSVERPDGSNFTLKIRSTKLEDSAMYFCASSPLPENTEAFFGQGTRLTVV.

This chain links TRBV4-2 with TRBJ1-1; TRBD1 matches 7 bases. Trimming cost V 0 bases and J 4 bases; bases outside gene matches: 8. The germline V gene encodes CDR1 LGHNA and CDR2 YNFKEQ. The CDR3 sequence is 16 residues long. In DNA form, the CDR3 reads TGTGCCAGCAGCCAAGAAAAGGGGGCCACATCCACTGAAGCTTTCTTT. It is translated as CASSQEKGATSTEAFF.

Comments on this clone: Other DNA sequences in this sample translate to the same CDR3. The rearrangement links TRBV5-1 to TRBJ1-1, with TRBD1 matching over 7 bases. The CDR3 consists of 13 residues. The trim removed 4 bases at V and 3 bases at J, leaving 3 bases unmatched. CDR1 and CDR2 (germline): SGHRS, YFSETQ. This CDR3 reads CASSVQGDTEAFF. CDR3 nucleotides: TGCGCCAGCAGCGTCCAGGGGGACACTGAAGCTTTCTTT.

The chain couples TRBV11-3 to TRBJ2-1; 11 bases match TRBD2. Germline loops: CDR1 SGHNT, CDR2 YENEEA. V trimming: 1 base; J trimming: 8 bases; junction bases outside the gene matches: 10. The CDR3 consists of 17 residues. The CDR3 loop reads CASSLGALAGGSDEQFF. The CDR3 region has the DNA TGTGCCAGCAGCTTAGGGGCGCTAGCGGGAGGTAGCGATGAGCAGTTCTTC.

The J gene is TRBJ2-5, the V gene TRBV27; perhaps TRBD1 as D (5 bases). The germline gives CDR1 MNHEY, CDR2 SMNVEV (reference sequence). There are 15 residues in the CDR3. The V gene lost 8 bases and the J gene lost 5 bases, with 21 bases spanning the gap. The CDR3 DNA reads TGTGCCAGCCGCCTTTGGGGCACTCAAGACGAGACCCAGTACTTC. It translates to CASRLWGTQDETQYF.

The chain's CDR3 is CASNPGESTEQFF. CDR3 coding DNA: TGCGCCAGCAACCCAGGCGAATCCACTGAGCAGTTCTTC. The chain joins TRBV5-1 to TRBJ2-1, with D hard to call. Germline V lookup: CDR1 SGHRS, CDR2 YFSETQ. The CDR3 consists of 13 residues. Trimming pared 6 bases from V and 9 bases from J, leaving 16 bases between.

This chain links TRBV4-2 with TRBJ1-2; the D is unclear. V was clipped by 0 bases and J by 5 bases, with 10 bases between them. Germline CDR1 is LGHNA and CDR2 is YNFKEQ. This CDR3 comprises 14 residues. The CDR3 sequence: CASSQEWSGYGYTF. In nucleotides, the CDR3 is TGTGCCAGCAGCCAAGAGTGGTCAGGATATGGCTACACCTTC.

V is TRBV19 and J is TRBJ2-1; 12 bases are shared with TRBD2. The CDR3 runs to 15 residues. V trimming: 5 bases; J trimming: 5 bases; junction bases outside the gene matches: 4. CDR1 and CDR2 (germline): LNHDA, SQIVND (reference sequence). The CDR3 loop reads CASSWGLAGNNEQFF. The CDR3, as DNA: TGTGCCAGTAGTTGGGGACTAGCGGGCAACAATGAGCAGTTCTTC.

The genes are TRBV5-1 and TRBJ2-2; D uncertain. The length of the CDR3 is 14 residues. Per germline, CDR1 SGHRS and CDR2 YFSETQ. Trimming took off 0 bases at V and 4 bases at J, with 7 bases between the two ends. The CDR3 reads CASSLETFTGELFF. In nucleotides, the CDR3 is TGCGCCAGCAGCTTGGAGACATTCACCGGGGAGCTGTTTTTT.